Presented here are 21 T cell receptor beta chains from one specimen sequenced in a study of response to subunit inactivated influenza vaccine. TCRdb re-called the RT-PCR reads through MiXCR, storing one row per CDR3 protein. The table lists more than 550,000 distinct CDR3 sequences, about 11% of them singletons. These same data were also listed under a study on T cells expressing NK-cell markers. That publication notes: Beta-chain TCR cDNA was generated via 5'RACE template switching with UMIs.

The source was PBMCs from blood, collected on the day of vaccination. The receptors here all came from a man between 50 and 59 years old who received an inactivated influenza vaccine.

The genes are TRBV7-2 and TRBJ2-7; D tentatively reads TRBD1 or TRBD2 (5 bases each). The J call is doubtful: the DNA matches TRBJ2-1 better. The CDR3 runs 14 residues. Germline V gives CDR1 SGHTA, CDR2 FQGNSA. For the CDR3, the DNA is TGTGCCAGCAGCTTCCGGGACCTCCCCTACGAGCAGTTCTTC. As protein: CASSFRDLPYEQFF.

J is TRBJ2-3 and V is TRBV10-3; 8 nucleotides align to TRBD2. Germline-derived CDR1 and CDR2 are ENHRY and SYGVKD. V lost 3 bases to trimming and J lost 6 bases; unmatched junction nucleotides: 8. CDR3 size: 15 residues. CDR3 sequence reads: CAISDKAGAGDTQYF. CDR3 coding DNA: TGTGCCATCAGTGATAAAGCGGGAGCTGGTGATACGCAGTATTTT.

This clonotype was picked up a small number of times. This chain connects TRBV5-5 to TRBJ2-7, with D perhaps being TRBD1 or TRBD2 (5 bases each). Germline CDR1 and CDR2: SGHKS and YYEKEE (reference sequence). The CDR3 contains 14 residues. The germline V and J ends were trimmed by 3 bases and 3 bases, with 13 bases remaining between them. The CDR3 bases are TGTGCCAGCAGCTCCGGGACGGAAATCTACGAGCAGTACTTC. Its protein is CASSSGTEIYEQYF.

The sample holds a few counts of this clonotype. This chain uses TRBV20-1 with TRBJ2-1, with TRBD2 matching over 7 bases. CDR1 and CDR2 from the germline V gene are DFQATT and SNEGSKA (reference sequence). This CDR3 spans 14 amino acids. V lost 8 bases to trimming and J lost 2 bases; unmatched junction nucleotides: 9. CDR3 protein: CSLARGEAYNEQFF. The CDR3 DNA reads TGCAGTCTCGCCCGGGGGGAGGCCTACAATGAGCAGTTCTTC.

The chain combines TRBV29-1 with TRBJ2-7; TRBD1 aligns across 9 bases. Trimming cost V 7 bases and J 5 bases; bases outside gene matches: 6. Germline CDR1 SQVTM, CDR2 ANQGSEA. CDR3 length: 12 amino acids. The CDR3 nucleotides are TGCAGCGGCCGGGACAGGGTCGACGAGCAGTACTTC. It specifies CSGRDRVDEQYF.

The rearrangement joins TRBV20-1 to TRBJ2-7; no firm D call. Trimming took off 0 bases at V and 1 base at J, with 7 bases between the two ends. The CDR3 runs to 13 residues. Per germline, CDR1 DFQATT and CDR2 SNEGSKA (reference sequence). CDR3 amino acids: CSARDWQSYEQYF. The CDR3 DNA reads as TGCAGTGCTAGAGATTGGCAGTCCTACGAGCAGTACTTC.

This chain connects TRBV4-2 to TRBJ2-3, with TRBD2 matching 8 bases. This CDR3 has 13 amino acids. Germline loops: CDR1 LGHNA, CDR2 YNFKEQ. The V and J ends lost 6 bases and 8 bases, in that order; junction bases with no gene match: 7. DNA of the CDR3: TGTGCCAGCAGGGAATCAGCGGGAGTTACGCAGTATTTT. It is translated as CASRESAGVTQYF.

This clonotype was recorded at least ten times. The chain employs TRBV9 and TRBJ1-4; 10 positions agree with TRBD1. In germline, CDR1 is SGDLS, CDR2 YYNGEE. CDR3 size: 14 residues. Trimming removed 2 bases from V and 8 bases from J; junction bases left unmatched: 3. The CDR3 DNA sequence: TGTGCCAGCAGCGTCGGACAGGGGGTCGAAAAACTGTTTTTT. Translated: CASSVGQGVEKLFF.

This clonotype showed up just a few times. The chain combines TRBV29-1 with TRBJ2-1; maybe TRBD1 (5 bases). With 6 bases removed from V and 6 bases from J, the gap between germline ends came to 9 bases. Germline-derived CDR1 and CDR2 are SQVTM and ANQGSEA. This CDR3 is built from 11 residues. CDR3 protein: CSVKQGNEQFF. The DNA of the CDR3 is TGCAGCGTGAAGCAGGGCAATGAGCAGTTCTTC.

This clonotype was picked up many times. The chain carries TRBV12-3 or TRBV12-4 and TRBJ2-7; D gene uncertain. The CDR3 runs 13 residues. V was pared by 4 bases and J by 6 bases, with 13 bases between. In nucleotides, the CDR3 is TGTGCCAGCAGTTCGGGTCCTGGCGTCGAGCAGTACTTC. Protein sequence: CASSSGPGVEQYF.

The rearrangement joins TRBV6-5 to TRBJ2-3, with D possibly being TRBD1 (5 bases). This CDR3 contains 16 residues. With 0 bases removed from V and 0 bases from J, the gap between germline ends came to 10 bases. The V gene's germline CDR1 is MNHEY and CDR2 SVGAGI. The CDR3 spells CASSYSDSPSTDTQYF. Written as DNA, the CDR3 is TGTGCCAGCAGTTACTCCGACAGCCCGAGCACAGATACGCAGTATTTT.

V and J are TRBV7-9 and TRBJ2-7, with D hard to call. Trimming left V 7 bases short and J 3 bases short, with 10 bases between. The CDR3 is 12 amino acids. The germline V gene has CDR1 SEHNR and CDR2 FQNEAQ (reference sequence). The chain's CDR3 is CASTNDGYEQYF. CDR3 DNA: TGTGCCAGCACCAACGATGGCTACGAGCAGTACTTC. Combining the CDR3 with reference TRBV7-9 and TRBJ2-7 gives the whole variable domain DTGVSQNPRHKITKRGQNVTFRCDPISEHNRLYWYRQTLGQGPEFLTYFQNEAQLEKSRLLSDRFSAERPKGSFSTLEIQRTEQGDSAMYLCASTNDGYEQYFGPGTRLTVT.

The rearrangement joins TRBV3-1 to TRBJ1-3; D is perhaps TRBD1 (5 bases). This CDR3 has 17 amino acids. The germline V gene has CDR1 LGHDT and CDR2 YNNKEL (reference sequence). V was clipped by 0 bases and J by 0 bases, with 12 bases between them. CDR3 residues: CASSQDWGRHSGNTIYF. Here the CDR3 DNA reads TGTGCCAGCAGCCAAGATTGGGGACGGCACTCTGGAAACACCATATATTTT.

This clonotype was found many times. The chain has TRBV6-2 or TRBV6-3 and TRBJ2-7; D is unresolved. V was trimmed by 2 bases and J by 3 bases, leaving 8 bases between them. There are 13 residues in the CDR3. Germline values: CDR1 MNHEY, CDR2 SVGEGT. CDR3 in DNA: TGTGCCAGCAGTTACCAACCGAACTACGAGCAGTACTTC. It yields the protein CASSYQPNYEQYF.

This rearrangement joins TRBV5-1 to TRBJ2-2, with no clear D. V was pared by 7 bases and J by 3 bases, with 19 bases between. Per germline, CDR1 SGHRS and CDR2 YFSETQ. CDR3 size: 16 residues. CDR3 sequence reads: CASPTSRRWDTGELFF. Here the CDR3 DNA reads TGCGCCAGCCCGACATCAAGACGGTGGGACACCGGGGAGCTGTTTTTT. The full variable domain, with the rest looked up from reference TRBV5-1 and TRBJ2-2, is KAGVTQTPRYLIKTRGQQVTLSCSPISGHRSVSWYQQTPGQGLQFLFEYFSETQRNKGNFPGRFSGRQFSNSRSEMNVSTLELGDSALYLCASPTSRRWDTGELFFGEGSRLTVL.

This clonotype was detected a few times. V gene TRBV15 combines with J gene TRBJ2-5; no definite D call. CDR1 and CDR2 from the germline V gene are LNHNV and YYDKDF (reference sequence). The CDR3 runs 13 residues. The V end lost 1 base, the J end lost 1 base, and 4 bases lay between the germline ends. The CDR3: CATSRAPQETQYF. DNA of the CDR3: TGTGCCACCAGCAGAGCTCCCCAAGAGACCCAGTACTTC.

V and J are TRBV7-8 and TRBJ2-1, with D possibly TRBD2 on 5 matching bases. The CDR3 has 15 residues. CDR1 is SGHVS and CDR2 is FQNEAQ in the germline V gene. V lost 4 bases to trimming and J lost 2 bases, with 12 bases between them. This chain's CDR3 is CASSWGALTYNEQFF. In nucleotides, the CDR3 is TGTGCCAGCAGCTGGGGAGCTTTGACCTACAATGAGCAGTTCTTC.

V is TRBV12-3 or TRBV12-4 and J is TRBJ2-7; no definite D call. With 5 bases removed from V and 6 bases from J, the gap between germline ends came to 11 bases. There are 12 residues in the CDR3. CDR3 sequence: CASSRSAGEQYF. Written as DNA, the CDR3 is TGTGCCAGCAGTCGTTCGGCAGGCGAGCAGTACTTC.

This clonotype was observed a few times. The V call is TRBV6-5, the J call TRBJ2-5; weak D call: TRBD1 (6 bases). The V end was cut by 0 bases, the J end by 4 bases, with 12 bases between. The CDR3 has 15 residues. Germline values: CDR1 MNHEY, CDR2 SVGAGI. In nucleotides, the CDR3 is TGTGCCAGCAGTTACTCGTGGGGGCGAAGAGAGACCCAGTACTTC. Amino acid sequence: CASSYSWGRRETQYF.

This clonotype was seen only a few times. The V gene is TRBV18, the J gene TRBJ2-7; D may be TRBD2 (7 bases). The CDR3 covers 16 residues. The V end lost 3 bases, the J end lost 0 bases, and 15 bases lay between the germline ends. Germline assignment: CDR1 KGHSH and CDR2 LQKENI. CDR3 nucleotides: TGTGCCAGCTCACCTTTCGGCGGGGGCAGCTCCTACGAGCAGTACTTC. Amino acids: CASSPFGGGSSYEQYF. Together with reference TRBV18 and TRBJ2-7, the CDR3 gives the full variable domain: NAGVMQNPRHLVRRRGQEARLRCSPMKGHSHVYWYRQLPEEGLKFMVYLQKENIIDESGMPKERFSAEFPKEGPSILRIQQVVRGDSAAYFCASSPFGGGSSYEQYFGPGTRLTVT.

There are a few counts of this clonotype. The gene calls are TRBV28 and TRBJ2-7; 8 nucleotides line up with TRBD2. Losses at the gene ends were 2 bases for V and 7 bases for J; bases not matched to a gene: 7. CDR3 length: 14 residues. Per the germline V gene, CDR1 is MDHEN and CDR2 is SYDVKM. The CDR3 nucleotides are TGTGCCAGCAGTTTAGGCCTAGCGGGTCGGGAGCAGTACTTC. Amino acids: CASSLGLAGREQYF.